This TCR beta chain came from a study of T-cell memory formation after mild COVID-19. TCRdb itself ran the 5' RACE reads through MiXCR, one entry per CDR3 protein. The sample includes roughly 600,000 distinct CDR3 sequences, 18% of them seen just once. This CDR3 spans 17 amino acids. Germline V gives CDR1 LGHNA, CDR2 YSLEER. Trimming cost V 5 bases and J 2 bases, with 22 bases left between them. Overall study findings and caveats: Clones which contracted sat mainly in CM and EM if CD4+, and in EMRA if CD8+. Pre-infection memory held some responding clones, suggesting pre-existing cross-reactive T cells responded.

This clonotype was seen only a few times. Its antigen is not known. The specimen sequenced was PBMCs or a T cell subset sorted from them (not recorded which). The chain uses TRBV4-3 and TRBJ2-7; the D gene could be TRBD1 or TRBD2 (5 bases each). The source of this sequence is an adult woman who had mild COVID-19 (a few samples of this study predate the infection). Cell type and time point are not known. CDR3 region: CASSLDYGAVSPYEQYF. CDR3 in DNA: TGCGCCAGCAGCTTAGACTACGGGGCGGTAAGTCCCTACGAGCAGTACTTC.